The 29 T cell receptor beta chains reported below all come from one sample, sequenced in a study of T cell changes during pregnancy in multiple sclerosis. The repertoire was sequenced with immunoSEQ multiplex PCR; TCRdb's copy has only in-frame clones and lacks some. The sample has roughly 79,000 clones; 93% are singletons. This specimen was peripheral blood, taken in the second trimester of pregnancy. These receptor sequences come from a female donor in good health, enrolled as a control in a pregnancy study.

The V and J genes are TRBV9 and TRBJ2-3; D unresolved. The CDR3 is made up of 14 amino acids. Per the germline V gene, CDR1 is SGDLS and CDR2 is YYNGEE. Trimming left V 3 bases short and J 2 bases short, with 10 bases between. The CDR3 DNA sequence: TGTGCCAGCAGCGCCCTTACACCCACAGATACGCAGTATTTT. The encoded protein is CASSALTPTDTQYF. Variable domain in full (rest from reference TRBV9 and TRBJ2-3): DSGVTQTPKHLITATGQRVTLRCSPRSGDLSVYWYQQSLDQGLQFLIQYYNGEERAKGNILERFSAQQFPDLHSELNLSSLELGDSALYFCASSALTPTDTQYFGPGTRLTVL.

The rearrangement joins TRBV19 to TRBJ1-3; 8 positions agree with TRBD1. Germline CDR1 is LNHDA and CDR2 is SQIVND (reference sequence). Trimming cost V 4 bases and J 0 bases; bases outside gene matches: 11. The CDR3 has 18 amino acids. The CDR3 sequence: CASSKRQGPDRSGNTIYF. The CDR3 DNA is TGTGCCAGTAGTAAACGACAGGGGCCCGACCGCTCTGGAAACACCATATATTTT.

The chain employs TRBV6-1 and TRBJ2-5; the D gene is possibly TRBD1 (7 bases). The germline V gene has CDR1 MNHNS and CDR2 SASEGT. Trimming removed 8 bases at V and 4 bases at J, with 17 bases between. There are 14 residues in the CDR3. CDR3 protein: CASYRGAGGETQYF. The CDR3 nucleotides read TGTGCCAGCTACCGCGGGGCAGGGGGAGAGACCCAGTACTTC.

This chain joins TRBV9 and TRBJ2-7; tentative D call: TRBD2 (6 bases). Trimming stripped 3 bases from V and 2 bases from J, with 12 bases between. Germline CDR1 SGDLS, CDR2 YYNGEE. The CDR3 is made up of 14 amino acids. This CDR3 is CASSALGGTYEQYF. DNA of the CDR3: TGTGCCAGCAGCGCTTTGGGCGGGACCTACGAGCAGTACTTC.

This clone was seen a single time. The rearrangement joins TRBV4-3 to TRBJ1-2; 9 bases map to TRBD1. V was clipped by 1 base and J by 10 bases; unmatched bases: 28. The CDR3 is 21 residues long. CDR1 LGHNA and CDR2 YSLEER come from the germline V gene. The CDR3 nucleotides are TGCGCCAGCAGCCAAGGGGTAAACCGGGACAGGGTCTCTACCCCCGACACGACCTACACCTTC. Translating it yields CASSQGVNRDRVSTPDTTYTF.

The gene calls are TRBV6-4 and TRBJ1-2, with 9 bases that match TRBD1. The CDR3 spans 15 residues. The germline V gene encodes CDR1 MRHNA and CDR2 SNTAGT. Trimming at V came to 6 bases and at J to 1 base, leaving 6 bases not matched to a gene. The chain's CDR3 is CASRLTGGGNYGYTF. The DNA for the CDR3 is TGTGCCAGCAGGCTGACAGGGGGAGGTAACTATGGCTACACCTTC.

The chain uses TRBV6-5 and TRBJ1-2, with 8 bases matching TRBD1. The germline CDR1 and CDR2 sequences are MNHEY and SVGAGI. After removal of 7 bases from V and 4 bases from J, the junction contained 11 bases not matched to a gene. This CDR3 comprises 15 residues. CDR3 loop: CASTVFSGGIYGYTF. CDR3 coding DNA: TGTGCCAGCACTGTATTCTCAGGGGGCATCTATGGCTACACCTTC.

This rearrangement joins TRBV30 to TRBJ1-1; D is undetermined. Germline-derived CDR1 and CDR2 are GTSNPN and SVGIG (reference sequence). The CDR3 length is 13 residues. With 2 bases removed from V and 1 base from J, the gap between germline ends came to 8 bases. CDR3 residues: CAWSPQTNTEAFF. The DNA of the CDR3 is TGTGCCTGGAGTCCACAGACGAACACTGAAGCTTTCTTT.

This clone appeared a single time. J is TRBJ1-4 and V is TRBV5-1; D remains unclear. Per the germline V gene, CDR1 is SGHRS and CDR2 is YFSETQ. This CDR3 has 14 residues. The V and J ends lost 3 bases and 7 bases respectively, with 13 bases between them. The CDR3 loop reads CASSSSWEGEKLFF. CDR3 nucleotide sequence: TGCGCCAGCAGCTCCTCATGGGAGGGTGAAAAACTGTTTTTT.

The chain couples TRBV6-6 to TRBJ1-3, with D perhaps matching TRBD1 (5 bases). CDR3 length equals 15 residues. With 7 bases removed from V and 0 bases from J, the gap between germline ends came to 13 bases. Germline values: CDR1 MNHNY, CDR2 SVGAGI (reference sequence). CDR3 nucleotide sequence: TGTGCCAGCACCGCCTGGGGCGGCTCTGGAAACACCATATATTTT. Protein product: CASTAWGGSGNTIYF.

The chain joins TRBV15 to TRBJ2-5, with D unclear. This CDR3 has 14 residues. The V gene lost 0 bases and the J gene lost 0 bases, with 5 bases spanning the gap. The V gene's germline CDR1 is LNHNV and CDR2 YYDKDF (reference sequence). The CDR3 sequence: CATSRDRYQETQYF. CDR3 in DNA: TGTGCCACCAGCAGAGACAGGTACCAAGAGACCCAGTACTTC.

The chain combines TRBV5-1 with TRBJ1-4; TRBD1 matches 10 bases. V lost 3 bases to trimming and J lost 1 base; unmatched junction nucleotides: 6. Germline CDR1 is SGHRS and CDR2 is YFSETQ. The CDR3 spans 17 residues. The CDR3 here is CASSSSGTGVTNEKLFF. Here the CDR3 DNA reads TGCGCCAGCAGCTCCTCCGGGACAGGGGTAACTAATGAAAAACTGTTTTTT.

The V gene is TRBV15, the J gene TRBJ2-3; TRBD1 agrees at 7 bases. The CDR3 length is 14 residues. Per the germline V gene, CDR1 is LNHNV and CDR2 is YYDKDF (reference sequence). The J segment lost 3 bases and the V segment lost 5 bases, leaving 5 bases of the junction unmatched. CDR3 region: CATSVRQGTDTQYF. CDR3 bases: TGTGCCACCAGCGTTCGACAGGGAACAGATACGCAGTATTTT. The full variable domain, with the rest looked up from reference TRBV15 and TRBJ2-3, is DAMVIQNPRYQVTQFGKPVTLSCSQTLNHNVMYWYQQKSSQAPKLLFHYYDKDFNNEADTPDNFQSRRPNTSFCFLDIRSPGLGDTAMYLCATSVRQGTDTQYFGPGTRLTVL.

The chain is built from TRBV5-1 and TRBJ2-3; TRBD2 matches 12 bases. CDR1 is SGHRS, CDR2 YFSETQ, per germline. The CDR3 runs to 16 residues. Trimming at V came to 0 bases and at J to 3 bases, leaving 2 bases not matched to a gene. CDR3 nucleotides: TGCGCCAGCAGCTTGGTCCTAGCGGGGGGGACAGATACGCAGTATTTT. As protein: CASSLVLAGGTDTQYF.

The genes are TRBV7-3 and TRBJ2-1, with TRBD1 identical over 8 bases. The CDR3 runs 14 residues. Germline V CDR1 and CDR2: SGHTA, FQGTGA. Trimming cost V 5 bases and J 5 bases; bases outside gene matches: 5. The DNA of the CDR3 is TGTGCCAGCAGCCAAGCAGGGGGCCACAATGAGCAGTTCTTC. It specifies CASSQAGGHNEQFF.

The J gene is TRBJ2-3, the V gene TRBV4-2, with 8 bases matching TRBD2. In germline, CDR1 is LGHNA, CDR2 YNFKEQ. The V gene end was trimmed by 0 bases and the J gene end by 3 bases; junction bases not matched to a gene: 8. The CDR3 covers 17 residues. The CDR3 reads CASSQEISGGPTDTQYF. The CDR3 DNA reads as TGTGCCAGCAGCCAAGAGATTTCGGGGGGGCCTACAGATACGCAGTATTTT.

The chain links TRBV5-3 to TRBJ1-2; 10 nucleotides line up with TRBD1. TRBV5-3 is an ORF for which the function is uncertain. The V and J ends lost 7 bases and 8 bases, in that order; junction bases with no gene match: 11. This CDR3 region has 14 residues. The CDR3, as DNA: TGTGCCAGACCACGGGAGACAGGGGGCGACGGCTACACCTTC. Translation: CARPRETGGDGYTF.

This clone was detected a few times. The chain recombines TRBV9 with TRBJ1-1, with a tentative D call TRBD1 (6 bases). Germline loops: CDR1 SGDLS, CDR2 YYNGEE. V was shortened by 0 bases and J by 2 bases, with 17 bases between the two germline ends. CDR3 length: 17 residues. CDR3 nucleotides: TGTGCCAGCAGCGTAGACGAATCCAGGGGATTAAACACTGAAGCTTTCTTT. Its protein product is CASSVDESRGLNTEAFF. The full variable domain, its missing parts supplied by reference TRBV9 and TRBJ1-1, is DSGVTQTPKHLITATGQRVTLRCSPRSGDLSVYWYQQSLDQGLQFLIQYYNGEERAKGNILERFSAQQFPDLHSELNLSSLELGDSALYFCASSVDESRGLNTEAFFGQGTRLTVV.

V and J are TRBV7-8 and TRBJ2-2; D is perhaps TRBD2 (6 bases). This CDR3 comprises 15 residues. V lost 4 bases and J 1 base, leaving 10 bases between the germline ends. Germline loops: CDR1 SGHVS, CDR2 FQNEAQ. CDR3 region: CASSSNGGNTGELFF. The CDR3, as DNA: TGTGCCAGCAGCTCGAACGGGGGGAACACCGGGGAGCTGTTTTTT.

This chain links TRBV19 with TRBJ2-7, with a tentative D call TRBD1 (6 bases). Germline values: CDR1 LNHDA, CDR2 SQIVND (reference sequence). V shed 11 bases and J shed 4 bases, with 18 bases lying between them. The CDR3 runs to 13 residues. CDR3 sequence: CAAGEGDWYEQYF. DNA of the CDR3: TGTGCCGCTGGAGAGGGGGATTGGTACGAGCAGTACTTC.

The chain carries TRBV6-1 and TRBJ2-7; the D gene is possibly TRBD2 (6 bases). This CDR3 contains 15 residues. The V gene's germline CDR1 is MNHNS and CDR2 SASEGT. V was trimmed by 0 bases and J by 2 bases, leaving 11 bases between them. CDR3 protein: CASSEADRLAYEQYF. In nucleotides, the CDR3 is TGTGCCAGCAGTGAAGCTGACAGACTAGCCTACGAGCAGTACTTC.

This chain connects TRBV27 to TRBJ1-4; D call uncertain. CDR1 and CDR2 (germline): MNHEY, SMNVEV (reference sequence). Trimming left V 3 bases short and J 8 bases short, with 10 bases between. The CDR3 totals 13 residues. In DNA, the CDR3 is TGTGCCAGCAGTTTGTGGGGAGGCGAAAAACTGTTTTTT. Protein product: CASSLWGGEKLFF.

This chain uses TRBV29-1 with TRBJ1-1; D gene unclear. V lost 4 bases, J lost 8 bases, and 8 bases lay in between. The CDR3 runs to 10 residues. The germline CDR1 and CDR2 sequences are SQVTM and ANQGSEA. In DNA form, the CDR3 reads TGCAGCGTTGTGAGGGTGGAAGCTTTCTTT. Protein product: CSVVRVEAFF. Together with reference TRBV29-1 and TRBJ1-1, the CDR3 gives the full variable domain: SAVISQKPSRDICQRGTSLTIQCQVDSQVTMMFWYRQQPGQSLTLIATANQGSEATYESGFVIDKFPISRPNLTFSTLTVSNMSPEDSSIYLCSVVRVEAFFGQGTRLTVV.

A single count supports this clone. CDR3 DNA sequence: TGTGCCAGCAGCTTAACGTCAGGGCGGGATACGCAGTATTTT. Its protein is CASSLTSGRDTQYF. V gene TRBV7-8 combines with J gene TRBJ2-3; maybe TRBD1 (5 bases). Trimming left V 2 bases short and J 6 bases short, with 12 bases between. There are 14 residues in the CDR3. Looked up from germline, CDR1 is SGHVS and CDR2 is FQNEAQ.

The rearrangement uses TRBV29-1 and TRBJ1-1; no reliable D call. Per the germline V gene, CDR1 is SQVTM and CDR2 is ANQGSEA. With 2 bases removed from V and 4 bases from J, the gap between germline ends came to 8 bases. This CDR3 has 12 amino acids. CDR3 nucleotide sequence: TGCAGCGTTGAATACGGTGGCACTGAAGCTTTCTTT. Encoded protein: CSVEYGGTEAFF.

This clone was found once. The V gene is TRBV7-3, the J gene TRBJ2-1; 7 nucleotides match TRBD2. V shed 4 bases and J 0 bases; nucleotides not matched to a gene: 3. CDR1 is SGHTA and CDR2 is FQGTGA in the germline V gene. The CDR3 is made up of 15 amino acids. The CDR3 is CASSSGGSSYNEQFF. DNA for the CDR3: TGTGCCAGCAGCTCCGGGGGGAGCTCCTACAATGAGCAGTTCTTC.

CDR3: CASSQELGQPQHF. The CDR3 DNA is TGCGCCAGCAGCCAAGAATTGGGCCAGCCCCAGCATTTT. The gene calls are TRBV4-1 and TRBJ1-5; D not certain. CDR3 size: 13 residues. Germline V CDR1 and CDR2: MGHRA, YSYEKL. The germline V and J ends were trimmed by 0 bases and 7 bases, with 7 bases remaining between them.

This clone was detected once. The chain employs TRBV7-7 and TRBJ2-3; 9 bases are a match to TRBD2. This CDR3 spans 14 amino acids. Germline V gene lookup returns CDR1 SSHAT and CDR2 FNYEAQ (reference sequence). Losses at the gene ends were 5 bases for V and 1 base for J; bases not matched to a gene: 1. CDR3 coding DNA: TGTGCCAGCAGCGCGGGGGGGGGCACAGATACGCAGTATTTT. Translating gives CASSAGGGTDTQYF.

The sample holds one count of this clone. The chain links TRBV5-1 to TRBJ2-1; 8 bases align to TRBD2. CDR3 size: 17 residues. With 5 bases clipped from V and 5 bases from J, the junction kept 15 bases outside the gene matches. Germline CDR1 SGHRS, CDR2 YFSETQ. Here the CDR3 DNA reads TGCGCCAGCAGTTACCGATTCACGGGGGGGCTTGACAATGAGCAGTTCTTC. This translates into CASSYRFTGGLDNEQFF.